This entry concerns a single T cell receptor (beta chain). Antigen unknown. At one end the junction does not follow the germline gene, possibly because of a read error. cDNA specific to TCR beta was made from approximately 0.55 ug of total RNA, with a constant-region primer employed for priming. TCR beta libraries came from three nested multiplex PCR rounds using slightly modified ARM-PCR. Researchers ran the first two PCR rounds for approximately 9 cycles each with TRBV1-TRBV30 forward primers and a C-beta reverse primer. TCRdb fed the multiplex PCR reads into MiXCR, producing one record per CDR3 protein. Here the sample spans around 29,000 distinct CDR3 sequences, less than 80% being singletons. The germline V gene encodes CDR1 MNHEY and CDR2 SVGEGT. This CDR3 region has 17 residues. The data were taken from a study of tumor-infiltrating lymphocytes in primary liver carcinoma. Study-wide points: Reduced overlap was seen in tumor-adjacent and tumor-blood pairs versus tumor region pairs. When set against blood, tumors had a significantly higher top-250-clone fraction (p = 0.039).

Both RNA and DNA were isolated together from roughly 20-30 mg of bulk tissue that had not been sorted. Subjects presented with primary liver carcinoma managed by surgical resection. Each sampled tumor had five separate regions taken from it. The rearrangement links TRBV6-2 or TRBV6-3 to TRBJ1-2; D is perhaps TRBD1 (5 bases). The clonotype was recovered from a man aged 35 to 55 with primary liver carcinoma and hepatitis B virus infection. Sequenced material: liver tumor tissue from sampling region 5. Subset specified: tumor region T5, tumor centre. The CDR3 region is CTSNYGAGLTAPYGYTF. CDR3 DNA: TGTACCAGCAATTACGGAGCGGGACTGACAGCTCCCTATGGCTACACCTTC.